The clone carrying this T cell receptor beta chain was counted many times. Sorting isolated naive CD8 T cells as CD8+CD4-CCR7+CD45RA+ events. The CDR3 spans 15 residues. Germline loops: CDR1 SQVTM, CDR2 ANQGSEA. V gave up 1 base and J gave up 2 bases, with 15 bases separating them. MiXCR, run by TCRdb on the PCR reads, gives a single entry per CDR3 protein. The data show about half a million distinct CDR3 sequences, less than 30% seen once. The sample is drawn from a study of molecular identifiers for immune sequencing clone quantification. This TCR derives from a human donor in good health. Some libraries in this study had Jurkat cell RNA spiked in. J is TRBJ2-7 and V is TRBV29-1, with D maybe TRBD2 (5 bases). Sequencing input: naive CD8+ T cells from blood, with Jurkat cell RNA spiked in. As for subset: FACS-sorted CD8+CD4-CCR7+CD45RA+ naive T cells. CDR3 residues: CSVEVFRTGAYEQYF. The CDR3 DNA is TGCAGCGTTGAAGTGTTCAGGACTGGGGCCTACGAGCAGTACTTC.